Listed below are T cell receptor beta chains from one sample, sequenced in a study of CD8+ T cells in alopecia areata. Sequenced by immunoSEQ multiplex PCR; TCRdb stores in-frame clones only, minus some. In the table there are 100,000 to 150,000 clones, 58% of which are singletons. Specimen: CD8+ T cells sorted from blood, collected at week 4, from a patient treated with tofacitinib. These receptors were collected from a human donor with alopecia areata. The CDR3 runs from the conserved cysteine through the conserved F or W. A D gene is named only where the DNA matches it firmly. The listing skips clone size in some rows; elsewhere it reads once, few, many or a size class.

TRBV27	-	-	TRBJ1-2	TGTGCCAGCAGTTTGTCCACAGGGTGGGGGAAGAATGGCTACACCTTC	CASSLSTGWGKNGYTF
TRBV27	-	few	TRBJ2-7	TGTGCCAGTCGACCGACAGGTGCCTACGAGCAGTACTTC	CASRPTGAYEQYF
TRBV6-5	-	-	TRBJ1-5	TGTGCCAGCAGGGTCCATAGCAATCAGCCCCAGCATTTT	CASRVHSNQPQHF
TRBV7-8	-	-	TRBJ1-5	TGTGCCAGCAGCTTAGTCTTGGGGGAGCTGGAACAGCCCCAGCATTTT	CASSLVLGELEQPQHF
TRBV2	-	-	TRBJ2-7	TGTGCCAGCAGTGAAAGGGGGGAAGGTTACGAGCAGTACTTC	CASSERGEGYEQYF
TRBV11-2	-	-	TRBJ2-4	TGTGCCAGCAGCCTGGGACCTCTAGCCAAAAACATTCAGTACTTC	CASSLGPLAKNIQYF
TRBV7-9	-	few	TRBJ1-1	TGTGCCAGCAGCCCGCGGGGCGCGGGGCGCGAAAATGAAGCTTTCTTT	CASSPRGAGRENEAFF
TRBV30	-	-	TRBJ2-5	TGTGCCTGGGGGGAAGAGACCCAGTACTTC	CAWGEETQYF
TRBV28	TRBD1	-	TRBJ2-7	TGTGCCAGCAGTGAAATGCACAGGGGGGCGGGCGAGCAGTACTTC	CASSEMHRGAGEQYF
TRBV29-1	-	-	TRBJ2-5	TGCAGCGGCACAGGGAGTTACCAAGAGACCCAGTACTTC	CSGTGSYQETQYF
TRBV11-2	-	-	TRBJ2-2	TGTGCCAGCAGCCAGGCCGCCGGGGAGCTGTTTTTT	CASSQAAGELFF
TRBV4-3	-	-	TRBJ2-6	TGCGCCAGCAGCCAAGCGGACACAGAGGCTGGGGCCAACGTCCTGACTTTC	CASSQADTEAGANVLTF
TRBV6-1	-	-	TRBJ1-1	TGTGCCAGCAGTATGGTAGCCGAAGAGGAAGCTTTCTTT	CASSMVAEEEAFF
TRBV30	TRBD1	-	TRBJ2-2	TGTGCCTGGACCCAGGGGGACGGGGAGCTGTTTTTT	CAWTQGDGELFF
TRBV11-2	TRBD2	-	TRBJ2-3	TGTGCCAGCAGCTGGGTACTAGCGGCCCCGCCAGATACGCAGTATTTT	CASSWVLAAPPDTQYF
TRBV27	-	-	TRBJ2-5	TGTGCCAGCAGTTTAGGGGGACGAGAGACCCAGTACTTC	CASSLGGRETQYF
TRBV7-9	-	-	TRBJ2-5	TGTGCTAGTGATGGATACCAAGAGACCCAGTACTTC	CASDGYQETQYF
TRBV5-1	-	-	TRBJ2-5	TGCGCCAGCAGCCATACCCCCGAAGAGACCCAGTACTTC	CASSHTPEETQYF
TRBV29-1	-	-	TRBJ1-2	TGCAGCGTGTGGACAGATACTAACTATGGCTACACCTTC	CSVWTDTNYGYTF
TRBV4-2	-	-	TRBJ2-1	TGTGCCAGCAGCCAAGAGGCAGCCCGCGGTGCGGATGAGCAGTTCTTC	CASSQEAARGADEQFF
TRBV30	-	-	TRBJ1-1	TGTGCCCATGGACAGCCCTCGGGGGACACTGAAGCTTTCTTT	CAHGQPSGDTEAFF
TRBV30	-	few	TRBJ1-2	TGTGCCTGGAGTGTGGTCGGATATGATGGCTACACCTTC	CAWSVVGYDGYTF
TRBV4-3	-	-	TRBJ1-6	TGCGCCAGCAGCCAAGGTTGGGGGCGTGGGGATTCACCCCTCCACTTT	CASSQGWGRGDSPLHF
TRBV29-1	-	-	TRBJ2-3	TGCAGCGTTGGGCCCAGGGGAAAAGAAGATACGCAGTATTTT	CSVGPRGKEDTQYF
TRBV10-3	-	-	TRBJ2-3	TGTGCCACCGACGAAGCTCCCACAGATACGCAGTATTTT	CATDEAPTDTQYF
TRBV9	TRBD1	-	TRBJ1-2	TGTGCCAGCAGCGTAGAGAAGGAGAGCAGGGGGCCCTTTGGCGGCTACACCTTC	CASSVEKESRGPFGGYTF
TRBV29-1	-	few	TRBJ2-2	TGCAGCGTTGCCTACCAGAACACCGGGGAGCTGTTTTTT	CSVAYQNTGELFF
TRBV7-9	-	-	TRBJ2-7	TGTGCCAGCAGCTTAGCAGATCTGGGACGGTCCGACTGGAGAGGGCAGTACTTC	CASSLADLGRSDWRGQYF
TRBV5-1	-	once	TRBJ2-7	TGCGCCAGCAGCTTGAATCAGAGAACCTACGAGCAGTACTTC	CASSLNQRTYEQYF
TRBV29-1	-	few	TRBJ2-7	TGCAGCGTTGAAACCCGGGACCTGGGGGGCGAGCAGTACTTC	CSVETRDLGGEQYF
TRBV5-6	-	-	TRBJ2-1	TGTGCCAGCAGCGGCGCTAGTAATGAGCAGTTCTTC	CASSGASNEQFF
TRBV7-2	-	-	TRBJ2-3	TGTGCCAGCAGCCCATTCCCCGCAGCTGATACGCAGTATTTT	CASSPFPAADTQYF
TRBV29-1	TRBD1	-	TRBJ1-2	TGCAGCGGGCAGGGACAGGGGGCTGGCTATGGCTACACCTTC	CSGQGQGAGYGYTF
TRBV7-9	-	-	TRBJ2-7	TGTGCCAGCAGCGTCCTCCGGGGGAGCTACGAGCAGTACTTC	CASSVLRGSYEQYF
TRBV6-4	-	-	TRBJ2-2	TGTGCCAGCAGTGACGTGGACACCGGGGAGCTGTTTTTT	CASSDVDTGELFF
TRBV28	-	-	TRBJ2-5	TGTGCCAGCAGTTTTCCCCGGGAGACCCAGTACTTC	CASSFPRETQYF
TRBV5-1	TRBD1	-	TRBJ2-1	TGCGCCAGCAGCTCCGACAGGGGAATCTCCTACAATGAGCAGTTCTTC	CASSSDRGISYNEQFF
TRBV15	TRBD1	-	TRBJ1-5	TGTGCCACCAGCAGAACCGGGACAGTAGACAATCAGCCCCAGCATTTT	CATSRTGTVDNQPQHF
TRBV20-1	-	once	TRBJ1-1	TGCAGTGCGGACCCTGGGACAGAAGCTTTCTTT	CSADPGTEAFF
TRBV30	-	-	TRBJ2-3	TGTGCCTGGAGTGTACTGCTACAAACAGATACGCAGTATTTT	CAWSVLLQTDTQYF
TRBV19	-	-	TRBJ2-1	TGTGCCAGTAGTATTACAGACTACAATGAGCAGTTCTTC	CASSITDYNEQFF
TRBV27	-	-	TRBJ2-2	TGTGCCAGCAGTTTAAACACCGGGGAGCTGTTTTTT	CASSLNTGELFF
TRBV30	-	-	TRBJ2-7	TGTGCCTGGAGTGAGGACCCGAGTGGGTATTACGAGCAGTACTTC	CAWSEDPSGYYEQYF
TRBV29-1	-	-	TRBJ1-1	TGCAGCGTAGGCAGGGGCACTGAAGCTTTCTTT	CSVGRGTEAFF
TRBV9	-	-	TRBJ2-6	TGTGCCAGCAGCAGCTCTGGGGCCAACGTCCTGACTTTC	CASSSSGANVLTF